The sequence of this TCR beta chain was determined in a study of beta chain features in type 1 diabetes. It was one heparinised blood draw, averaging around 120 mL, that each donor gave. Trimming shortened V by 2 bases and J by 1 base, and 15 bases separated the two germline ends. Germline values: CDR1 GTSNPN, CDR2 SVGIG (reference sequence). The CDR3 length is 16 residues. General observations from the study: Compared to healthy donors, patients appeared to have naive, central memory and Treg TCRB repertoires that were more alike. For type 1 diabetes patients, VDJ junctions showed fewer insertions and more deletions.

Reverse transcription of all isolated RNA meant that expressed TCRB transcripts were sequenced. The method was immunoSEQ multiplex PCR; TCRdb's version includes in-frame clones alone and lacks a portion of them. The sample has roughly 240,000 clones, around 65% seen once. A word on this clone: Its cognate antigen is unknown.

This sequence was found in a man younger than 40 in good health. Sequencing was carried out using naive CD4+ T cells from blood. V is TRBV30 and J is TRBJ2-1, with a weak D call TRBD2 (6 bases). The CDR3: CAWSSGLGKSYNEQFF. CDR3 DNA sequence: TGTGCCTGGAGTTCGGGACTTGGAAAATCCTACAATGAGCAGTTCTTC.